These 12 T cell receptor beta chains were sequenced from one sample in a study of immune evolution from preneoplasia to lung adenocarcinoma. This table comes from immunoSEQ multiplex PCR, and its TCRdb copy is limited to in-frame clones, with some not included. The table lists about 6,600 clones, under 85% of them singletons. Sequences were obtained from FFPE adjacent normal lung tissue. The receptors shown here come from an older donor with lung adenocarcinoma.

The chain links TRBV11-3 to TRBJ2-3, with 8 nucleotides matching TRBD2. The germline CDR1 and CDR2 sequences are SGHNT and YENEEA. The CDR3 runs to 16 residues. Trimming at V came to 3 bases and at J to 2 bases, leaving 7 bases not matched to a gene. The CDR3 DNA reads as TGTGCCAGCAGCTTGGTAGCGGGGTCACCCACAGATACGCAGTATTTT. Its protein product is CASSLVAGSPTDTQYF. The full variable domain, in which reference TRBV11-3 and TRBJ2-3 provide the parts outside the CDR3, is EAGVVQSPRYKIIEKKQPVAFWCNPISGHNTLYWYLQNLGQGPELLIRYENEEAVDDSQLPKDRFSAERLKGVDSTLKIQPAELGDSAVYLCASSLVAGSPTDTQYFGPGTRLTVL.

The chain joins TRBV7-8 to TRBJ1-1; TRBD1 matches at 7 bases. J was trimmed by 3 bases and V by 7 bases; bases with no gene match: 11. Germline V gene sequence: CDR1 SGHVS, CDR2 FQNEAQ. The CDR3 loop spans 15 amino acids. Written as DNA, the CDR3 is TGTGCCAGCACCCTCCAGGGGGGGAGACACACTGAAGCTTTCTTT. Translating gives CASTLQGGRHTEAFF.

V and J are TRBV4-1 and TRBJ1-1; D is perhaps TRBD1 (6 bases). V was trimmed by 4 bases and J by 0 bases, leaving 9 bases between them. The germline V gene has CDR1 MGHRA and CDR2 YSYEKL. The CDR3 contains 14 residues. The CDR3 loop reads CASSPGALNTEAFF. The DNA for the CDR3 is TGCGCCAGCAGCCCAGGGGCTTTGAACACTGAAGCTTTCTTT.

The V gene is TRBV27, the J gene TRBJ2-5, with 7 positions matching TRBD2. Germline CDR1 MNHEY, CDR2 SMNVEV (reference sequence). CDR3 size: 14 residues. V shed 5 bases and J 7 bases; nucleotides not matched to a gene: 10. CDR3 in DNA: TGTGCCAGCAGTCCCCTTGAGTGGGAGGGGACCCAGTACTTC. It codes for CASSPLEWEGTQYF.

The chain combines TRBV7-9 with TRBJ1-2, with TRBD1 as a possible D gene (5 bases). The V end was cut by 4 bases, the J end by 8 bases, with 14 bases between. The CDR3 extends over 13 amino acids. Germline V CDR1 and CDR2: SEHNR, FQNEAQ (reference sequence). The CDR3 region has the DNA TGTGCCAGCAGCTCTCACCACCAGGGCGGCTACACCTTC. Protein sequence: CASSSHHQGGYTF. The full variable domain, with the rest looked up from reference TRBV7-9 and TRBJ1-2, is DTGVSQNPRHKITKRGQNVTFRCDPISEHNRLYWYRQTLGQGPEFLTYFQNEAQLEKSRLLSDRFSAERPKGSFSTLEIQRTEQGDSAMYLCASSSHHQGGYTFGSGTRLTVV.

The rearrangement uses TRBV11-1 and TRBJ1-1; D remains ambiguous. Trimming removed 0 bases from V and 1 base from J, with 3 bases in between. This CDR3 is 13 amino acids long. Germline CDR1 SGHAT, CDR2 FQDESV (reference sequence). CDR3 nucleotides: TGTGCCAGCAGCTTAGCTGAGAACACTGAAGCTTTCTTT. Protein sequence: CASSLAENTEAFF.

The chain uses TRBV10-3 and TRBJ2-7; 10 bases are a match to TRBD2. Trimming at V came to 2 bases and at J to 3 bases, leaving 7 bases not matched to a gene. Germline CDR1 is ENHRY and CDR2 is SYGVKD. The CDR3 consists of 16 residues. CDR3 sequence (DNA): TGTGCCATCAGTGAGGGACTAGCGGATTTAGGCTACGAGCAGTACTTC. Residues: CAISEGLADLGYEQYF.

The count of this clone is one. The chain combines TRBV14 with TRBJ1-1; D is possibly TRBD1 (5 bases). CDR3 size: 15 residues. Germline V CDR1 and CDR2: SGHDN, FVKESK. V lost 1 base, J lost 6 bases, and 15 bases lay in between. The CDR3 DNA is TGTGCCAGCAGCCAAGTCGGAGGGGCGGTTGCTGAAGCTTTCTTT. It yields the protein CASSQVGGAVAEAFF.

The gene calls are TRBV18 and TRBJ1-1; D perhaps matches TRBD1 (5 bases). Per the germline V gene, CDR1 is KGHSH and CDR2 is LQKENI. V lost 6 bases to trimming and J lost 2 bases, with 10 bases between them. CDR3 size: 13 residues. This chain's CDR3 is CASSPRGNTEAFF. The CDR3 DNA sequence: TGTGCCAGCTCCCCTAGGGGAAACACTGAAGCTTTCTTT. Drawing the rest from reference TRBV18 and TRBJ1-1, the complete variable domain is NAGVMQNPRHLVRRRGQEARLRCSPMKGHSHVYWYRQLPEEGLKFMVYLQKENIIDESGMPKERFSAEFPKEGPSILRIQQVVRGDSAAYFCASSPRGNTEAFFGQGTRLTVV.

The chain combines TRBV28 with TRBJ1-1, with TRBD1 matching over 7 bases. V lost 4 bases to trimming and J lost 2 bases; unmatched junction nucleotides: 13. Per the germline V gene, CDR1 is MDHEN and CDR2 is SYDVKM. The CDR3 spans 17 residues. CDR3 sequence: CASSSIRQGRGNTEAFF. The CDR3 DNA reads TGTGCCAGCAGTTCTATAAGACAGGGACGGGGAAACACTGAAGCTTTCTTT.

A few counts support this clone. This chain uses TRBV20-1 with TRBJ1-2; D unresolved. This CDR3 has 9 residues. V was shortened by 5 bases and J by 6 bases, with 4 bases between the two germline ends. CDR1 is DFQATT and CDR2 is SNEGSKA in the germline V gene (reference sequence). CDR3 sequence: CSAVNGYTF. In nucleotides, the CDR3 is TGCAGTGCTGTGAATGGCTACACCTTC.

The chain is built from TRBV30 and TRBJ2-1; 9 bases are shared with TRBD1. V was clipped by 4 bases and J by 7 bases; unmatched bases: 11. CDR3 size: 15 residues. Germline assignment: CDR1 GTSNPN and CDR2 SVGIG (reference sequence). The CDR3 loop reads CAWNPWDRAGNEQFF. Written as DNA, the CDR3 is TGTGCCTGGAATCCTTGGGACAGGGCGGGGAATGAGCAGTTCTTC.